Listed below are T cell receptor beta chains from one sample, sequenced in a study of T cells after yellow fever vaccination. TCRdb reanalysed the 5' RACE reads using MiXCR and keeps one entry per CDR3 protein. Of around 590,000 distinct CDR3 sequences in the sample, around 12% were seen once. Source: PBMCs, taken on the day of the yellow fever booster vaccination. These receptor sequences come from a man aged 25-45 years who received the YFV17D yellow fever vaccine. Each CDR3 is given with its conserved first and last residue. A D gene is named only where the DNA matches it firmly. Not every row has a clone size; where given, it reads once, few, many or a size class.

CDR3aa | CDR3nt | j_gene | v_gene | abundance | d_gene
CASSAWTVAYEQYF | TGTGCCAGCAGTGCGTGGACAGTCGCTTACGAGCAGTACTTC | TRBJ2-7 | TRBV12-3/TRBV12-4 | - | -
CASSQVSRDSYNEQFF | TGTGCCAGCAGCCAAGTGTCGAGGGACTCCTACAATGAGCAGTTCTTC | TRBJ2-1 | TRBV3-1 | few | -
CASTQDGGPYEQYF | TGTGCCAGCACCCAGGATGGGGGCCCCTACGAGCAGTACTTC | TRBJ2-7 | TRBV7-2 | many | -
CSALDSYNQPQHF | TGCAGTGCTCTGGACAGCTACAATCAGCCCCAGCATTTT | TRBJ1-5 | TRBV20-1 | few | -
CASSPQGVQGIGKNIQYF | TGTGCCAGCAGTCCACAGGGAGTTCAGGGGATCGGCAAAAACATTCAGTACTTC | TRBJ2-4 | TRBV28 | few | -
CASSQRVTRTGGSPLHF | TGCGCCAGCAGCCAACGCGTTACCCGTACCGGGGGTTCACCCCTCCACTTT | TRBJ1-6 | TRBV5-1 | few | -
CASSYSTGRAYNSPLHF | TGTGCCAGCAGTTACTCGACGGGAAGGGCCTATAATTCACCCCTCCACTTT | TRBJ1-6 | TRBV6-5 | few | -
CASSSTGTPYEQYF | TGCGCCAGCAGCTCAACCGGGACGCCCTACGAGCAGTACTTC | TRBJ2-7 | TRBV5-1 | few | -
CSATLMVGQGATETQYF | TGCAGTGCTACCCTGATGGTGGGACAGGGGGCAACAGAGACCCAGTACTTC | TRBJ2-5 | TRBV20-1 | many | TRBD1
CASSLLGYGELFF | TGTGCCAGCAGCTTACTGGGCTACGGGGAGCTGTTTTTT | TRBJ2-2 | TRBV7-2 | many | -
CSARWLAGKGGEQFF | TGCAGTGCTAGGTGGCTAGCGGGCAAGGGCGGCGAGCAGTTCTTC | TRBJ2-1 | TRBV20-1 | few | TRBD2
CASSQRGGSEKLFF | TGTGCCAGCAGCCAACGGGGAGGGAGCGAAAAACTGTTTTTT | TRBJ1-4 | TRBV3-1 | few | -
CASSFYPHEKLFF | TGTGCCAGCAGCTTCTATCCCCACGAAAAACTGTTTTTT | TRBJ1-4 | TRBV3-1 | - | -
CASSFQWTGKETQYF | TGTGCCAGCAGCTTCCAATGGACAGGGAAAGAGACCCAGTACTTC | TRBJ2-5 | TRBV7-2 | few | TRBD1
CASSQVLAGASTGELFF | TGCGCCAGCAGCCAAGTTCTAGCGGGAGCGTCCACCGGGGAGCTGTTTTTT | TRBJ2-2 | TRBV4-3 | few | TRBD2
CSAKSYTYNEQFF | TGCAGTGCTAAGAGCTATACCTACAATGAGCAGTTCTTC | TRBJ2-1 | TRBV20-1 | many | -
CASSLMGGENEKLFF | TGTGCCAGCAGCCTCATGGGGGGAGAGAATGAAAAACTGTTTTTT | TRBJ1-4 | TRBV4-2 | - | -
CASSQPSGTGELFF | TGTGCCAGCAGCCAGCCGTCAGGGACCGGGGAGCTGTTTTTT | TRBJ2-2 | TRBV7-9 | - | -
CASRRGTDKETQYF | TGCGCCAGCAGAAGGGGGACGGATAAAGAGACCCAGTACTTC | TRBJ2-5 | TRBV5-1 | - | -
CASRGVGRGEKLFF | TGTGCCAGCAGAGGGGTTGGCAGGGGGGAAAAACTGTTTTTT | TRBJ1-4 | TRBV6-5 | - | TRBD1
CASSLGAVQETQYF | TGTGCCAGCAGTTTAGGCGCGGTTCAAGAGACCCAGTACTTC | TRBJ2-5 | TRBV12-3/TRBV12-4 | many | -
CASSYYDNSYEQYF | TGTGCCAGCAGCTATTATGACAACTCCTACGAGCAGTACTTC | TRBJ2-7 | TRBV11-2 | - | -
CASSLGGQNYGYTF | TGCGCCAGCAGCTTGGGGGGACAGAACTATGGCTACACCTTC | TRBJ1-2 | TRBV5-1 | - | TRBD1
CSAATIRRDREYEQYF | TGCAGTGCTGCGACAATCCGTCGGGACAGGGAATACGAGCAGTACTTC | TRBJ2-7 | TRBV20-1 | - | TRBD1
CASSPPTGTEAFF | TGTGCCAGCAGCCCTCCGACCGGCACTGAAGCTTTCTTT | TRBJ1-1 | TRBV7-2 | - | -
CASSALGVDTQYF | TGTGCCAGCAGCGCGCTAGGGGTAGATACGCAGTATTTT | TRBJ2-3 | TRBV9 | few | -
CASSSLTRQGETQYF | TGCGCCAGCAGCTCACTTACCCGACAGGGAGAGACCCAGTACTTC | TRBJ2-5 | TRBV5-1 | - | TRBD1
CASSAQVRGGADTQYF | TGTGCCAGCAGCGCCCAGGTCCGGGGGGGGGCAGATACGCAGTATTTT | TRBJ2-3 | TRBV9 | few | TRBD2
CASRTGTGGIYEQYF | TGTGCCAGCAGGACCGGGACAGGGGGCATTTACGAGCAGTACTTC | TRBJ2-7 | TRBV28 | few | TRBD1
CASSLGQRDAGFRGGNIQYF | TGCGCCAGCAGCTTGGGCCAGCGCGACGCTGGATTTCGTGGGGGGAACATTCAGTACTTC | TRBJ2-4 | TRBV5-1 | few | -
CAWSVGWGQGFQGSGNTIYF | TGTGCCTGGAGTGTAGGCTGGGGACAGGGTTTCCAGGGCTCTGGAAACACCATATATTTT | TRBJ1-3 | TRBV30 | few | TRBD1
CASSLGDNWGYNEQFF | TGCGCCAGCAGCTTGGGGGACAACTGGGGCTACAATGAGCAGTTCTTC | TRBJ2-1 | TRBV5-1 | few | -
CAISRLDSDLSYEQYF | TGTGCCATCAGCCGCCTCGACAGCGATCTATCCTACGAGCAGTACTTC | TRBJ2-7 | TRBV10-3 | - | -
CASSSTRGRVAFF | TGTGCCAGCAGCTCGACCAGGGGGCGCGTAGCTTTCTTT | TRBJ1-1 | TRBV5-8 | few | TRBD1
CASKGTSSYNEQFF | TGTGCCAGCAAGGGGACTAGCAGTTACAATGAGCAGTTCTTC | TRBJ2-1 | TRBV12-3/TRBV12-4 | - | TRBD2
CASKVLAGAVLTQYF | TGCGCCAGCAAGGTCCTAGCGGGAGCGGTTTTAACGCAGTATTTT | TRBJ2-3 | TRBV5-1 | - | TRBD2
CSAAAGSSGANVLTF | TGCAGCGCGGCAGCCGGAAGCTCTGGGGCCAACGTCCTGACTTTC | TRBJ2-6 | TRBV29-1 | many | -
CASSPLGRVRSGSYNEQFF | TGTGCCAGCAGTCCCTTAGGGAGGGTCCGCTCCGGCTCCTACAATGAGCAGTTCTTC | TRBJ2-1 | TRBV6-2/TRBV6-3 | many | TRBD2
CASSPELDNEQFF | TGTGCCAGCTCACCCGAACTTGACAATGAGCAGTTCTTC | TRBJ2-1 | TRBV18 | few | -
CASSRAEGNTEAFF | TGTGCCAGCAGCCGGGCGGAGGGGAACACTGAAGCTTTCTTT | TRBJ1-1 | TRBV3-1 | few | -
CASSEAGGTNTGELFF | TGCGCCAGCAGTGAGGCGGGAGGCACGAACACCGGGGAGCTGTTTTTT | TRBJ2-2 | TRBV10-1 | - | TRBD2
CASRVRSGSGDNEQFF | TGTGCCAGCAGGGTTCGGAGCGGGAGTGGCGACAATGAGCAGTTCTTC | TRBJ2-1 | TRBV9 | few | TRBD2
CASNNQASGAYEQYF | TGTGCCAGCAATAACCAGGCTAGCGGGGCCTACGAGCAGTACTTC | TRBJ2-7 | TRBV6-2/TRBV6-3 | few | TRBD2
CSGAEYQETQYF | TGCAGTGGGGCAGAATACCAAGAGACCCAGTACTTC | TRBJ2-5 | TRBV20-1 | - | -
CATQGELNTGELFF | TGTGCCACCCAGGGGGAGCTTAACACCGGGGAGCTGTTTTTT | TRBJ2-2 | TRBV24-1 | - | TRBD1
CSARIAQETQYF | TGCAGTGCTAGAATCGCACAAGAGACCCAGTACTTC | TRBJ2-5 | TRBV20-1 | once | -
CASSLDREGGGYTF | TGCGCCAGCAGCTTGGACAGGGAAGGGGGCGGCTACACCTTC | TRBJ1-2 | TRBV5-1 | many | TRBD1
CSIRQGDYEQYF | TGCAGCATCAGACAGGGGGACTACGAGCAGTACTTC | TRBJ2-7 | TRBV29-1 | - | TRBD1
CASSRWTDYGYTF | TGTGCCAGCAGTAGATGGACAGACTATGGCTACACCTTC | TRBJ1-2 | TRBV27 | - | -
CASSLGAVDNEQFF | TGCGCCAGCAGCTTGGGAGCGGTCGACAATGAGCAGTTCTTC | TRBJ2-1 | TRBV5-1 | - | -
CASNPPYSYEQYF | TGTGCCAGCAACCCCCCCTACTCCTACGAGCAGTACTTC | TRBJ2-7 | TRBV6-2/TRBV6-3 | - | -
CASSQVSSGAPLGEQFF | TGTGCCAGCAGCCAAGTTTCTTCGGGAGCCCCGTTAGGTGAGCAGTTCTTC | TRBJ2-1 | TRBV3-1 | - | -
CASSNPSGGYQETQYF | TGTGCCAGCAGCAATCCTAGCGGGGGGTACCAAGAGACCCAGTACTTC | TRBJ2-5 | TRBV11-2 | - | TRBD2
CASRQVVNTEAFF | TGTGCCAGCAGACAGGTCGTGAACACTGAAGCTTTCTTT | TRBJ1-1 | TRBV12-3/TRBV12-4 | few | -
CASSLVAREETQYF | TGTGCCAGCAGCTTGGTGGCTAGAGAAGAGACCCAGTACTTC | TRBJ2-5 | TRBV5-4 | - | -
CSVVPRTSGTQETQYF | TGCAGCGTTGTCCCGCGGACTAGCGGGACGCAAGAGACCCAGTACTTC | TRBJ2-5 | TRBV29-1 | - | TRBD2
CASSLALAGIHEQYF | TGCGCCAGCAGCTTGGCGCTAGCGGGGATCCACGAGCAGTACTTC | TRBJ2-7 | TRBV5-1 | few | TRBD2